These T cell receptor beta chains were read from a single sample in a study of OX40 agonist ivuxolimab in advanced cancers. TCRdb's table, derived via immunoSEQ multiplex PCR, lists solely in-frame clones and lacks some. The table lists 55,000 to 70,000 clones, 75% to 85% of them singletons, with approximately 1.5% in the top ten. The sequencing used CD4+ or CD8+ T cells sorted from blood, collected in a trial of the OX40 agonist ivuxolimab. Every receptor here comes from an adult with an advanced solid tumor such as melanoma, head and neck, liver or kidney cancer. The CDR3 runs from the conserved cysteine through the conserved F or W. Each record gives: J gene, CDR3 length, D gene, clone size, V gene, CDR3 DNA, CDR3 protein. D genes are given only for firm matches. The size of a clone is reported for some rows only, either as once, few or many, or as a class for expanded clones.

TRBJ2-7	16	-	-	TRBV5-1	TGCGCCAGCAGCTTGGATCCCACGGGCGACTTCTACGAGCAGTACTTC	CASSLDPTGDFYEQYF
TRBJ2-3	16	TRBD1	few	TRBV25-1	TGTGCCAGCAGTGGACCCGGGACAGGGGTGGCAGATACGCAGTATTTT	CASSGPGTGVADTQYF
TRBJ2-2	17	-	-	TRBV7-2	TGTGCCAGCAGCTCCCCGACCGGGACACAGAACACCGGGGAGCTGTTTTTT	CASSSPTGTQNTGELFF
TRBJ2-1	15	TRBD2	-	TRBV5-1	TGCGCCAGCAGCCCCCAGCGGGGGGGTAAGGATGAGCAGTTCTTC	CASSPQRGGKDEQFF
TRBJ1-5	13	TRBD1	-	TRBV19	TGTGTTTCAACAGGGGCTAGCAATCAGCCCCAGCATTTT	CVSTGASNQPQHF
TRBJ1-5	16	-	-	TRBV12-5	TGTGCTAGTGGTTTGATGAAGGGATCTAGCAATCAGCCCCAGCATTTT	CASGLMKGSSNQPQHF
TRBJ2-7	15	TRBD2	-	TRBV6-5	TGTGCCAGCATCATAGCGGGGGGGCCTTCCTACGAGCAGTACTTC	CASIIAGGPSYEQYF
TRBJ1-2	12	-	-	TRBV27	TGTGCCAGCAGCATGCGGGGGCGTGGGTACACCTTC	CASSMRGRGYTF
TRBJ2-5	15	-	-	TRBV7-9	TGTGCCAGCAGCTTGGCAACGTTACGTCTAGAGACCCAGTACTTC	CASSLATLRLETQYF
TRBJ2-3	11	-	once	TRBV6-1	TGTGCCACTCTCGAGGGGGATACGCAGTATTTT	CATLEGDTQYF
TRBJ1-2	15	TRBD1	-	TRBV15	TGTGCCACCAGCAGAATGGGTGACAGGGCCTATGGCTACACCTTC	CATSRMGDRAYGYTF
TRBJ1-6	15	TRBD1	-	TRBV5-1	TGCGCCAGCAGCTTGGGGACAGGGGAACGTTCACCCCTCCACTTT	CASSLGTGERSPLHF
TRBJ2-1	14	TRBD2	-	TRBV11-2	TGTGCCTATAGTGGCGGGGGGGCCTACAATGAGCAGTTCTTC	CAYSGGGAYNEQFF
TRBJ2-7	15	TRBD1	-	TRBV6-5	TGTGCCAGCAGCGGGGGGACAGGGGGGTCCTACGAGCAGTACTTC	CASSGGTGGSYEQYF
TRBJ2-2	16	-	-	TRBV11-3	TGTGCCAGCAGCAGGGAGACAGCCCTTACAACCGGGGAGCTGTTTTTT	CASSRETALTTGELFF
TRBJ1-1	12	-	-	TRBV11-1	TGTGCCAGCAGTCTCAAGGGTCTCCAAGCTTTCTTT	CASSLKGLQAFF
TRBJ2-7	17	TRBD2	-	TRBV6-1	TGTGCCAGCAGTGGGGGGACCACTAGCGGGTTCTCCTACGAGCAGTACTTC	CASSGGTTSGFSYEQYF
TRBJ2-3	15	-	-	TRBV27	TGTGCCAGCAGTTCACACCGCCTAGCCCTCGATACGCAGTATTTT	CASSSHRLALDTQYF
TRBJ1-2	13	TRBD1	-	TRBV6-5	TGTGCCAGCAGTTACTCCCGACAGGGGCGCTACACCTTC	CASSYSRQGRYTF
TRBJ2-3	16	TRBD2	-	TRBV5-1	TGCGCCAGCAGCCCTTACCTGGCGGGGGGCACAGATACGCAGTATTTT	CASSPYLAGGTDTQYF